This T cell receptor beta chain is drawn from a study of T cell repertoires in cytomegalovirus infection. Study-level background: CMV infection plus the matching HLA type was flagged by public TCR beta signatures. Findings and limits, study-wide: The cumulative frequency of public TCR beta families distinguished individuals who carried CMV together with the relevant HLA. HLA-C-restricted CMV-specific TCR beta clonotypes prevailed in the ex vivo response.

V was clipped by 4 bases and J by 5 bases, with 20 bases between them. The CDR3 consists of 16 residues. CDR1 and CDR2 from the germline V gene are SGHNT and YYREEE (reference sequence). Via MiXCR, TCRdb re-called the reads, giving one row per CDR3 protein. This sample has some 300,000 distinct CDR3 sequences, with about 13% found just once. This clonotype occurred many times. Antigen unknown. The sequencing sample was made of PBMCs. This chain connects TRBV5-4 to TRBJ2-3, with D tentatively TRBD2 (5 bases). The TCR comes from a human donor in good health (CMV status not recorded). Some clones in this sample may be carry-over from other donors' samples. CDR3 loop: CASSLTRGGSGDTQYF. CDR3 sequence (DNA): TGTGCCAGCAGCCTCACTCGGGGTGGCTCCGGAGATACGCAGTATTTT.